This entry lists 28 T cell receptor beta chains sequenced from one sample in a study of T cell changes during pregnancy in multiple sclerosis. Repertoires were generated with immunoSEQ multiplex PCR, while TCRdb's copy carries only in-frame clones and drops some. The sample contains about 60,000 clones, roughly 93% of which appear only once. The sequencing here drew on CD8+ T cells from peripheral blood mononuclear cells, taken in the second trimester of pregnancy. These receptors were collected from a female donor with multiple sclerosis, enrolled in a pregnancy study.

This rearrangement joins TRBV6-4 to TRBJ2-7; D may be TRBD2 (5 bases). V was cut by 4 bases and J by 4 bases, with 11 bases left in between. The CDR3 is made up of 13 amino acids. Germline CDR1 MRHNA, CDR2 SNTAGT. CDR3 DNA sequence: TGTGCCAGCAGTGTCATGAGCGGATACGAGCAGTACTTC. It translates to CASSVMSGYEQYF.

The genes are TRBV9 and TRBJ2-7, with D possibly being TRBD2 (5 bases). CDR3 length equals 13 residues. Germline assignment: CDR1 SGDLS and CDR2 YYNGEE. V was pared by 4 bases and J by 3 bases, with 11 bases between. The CDR3 here is CASSYAGSYEQYF. CDR3 coding DNA: TGTGCCAGCAGCTACGCGGGTAGCTACGAGCAGTACTTC.

In DNA, the CDR3 is TGTGCCAGCAGTGATACAGGGGCGGGGGGTGAAAAACTGTTTTTT. The encoded protein is CASSDTGAGGEKLFF. This chain links TRBV6-1 with TRBJ1-4; 7 bases are a match to TRBD1. Trimming cost V 3 bases and J 7 bases; bases outside gene matches: 8. The germline V gene has CDR1 MNHNS and CDR2 SASEGT. The CDR3 contains 15 residues.

The V and J genes are TRBV28 and TRBJ2-3; 7 bases fit TRBD2. This CDR3 has 15 amino acids. CDR1 is MDHEN, CDR2 SYDVKM, per germline. V lost 3 bases, J lost 4 bases, and 7 bases stayed unmatched. The CDR3 sequence is CASSLSPSGSDTQYF. As DNA, the CDR3 is TGTGCCAGCAGTTTGAGTCCTAGCGGATCAGATACGCAGTATTTT.

V gene TRBV7-9 combines with J gene TRBJ2-7; TRBD2 aligns across 8 bases. The V gene end was trimmed by 8 bases and the J gene end by 2 bases; junction bases not matched to a gene: 11. The CDR3 is 15 residues long. CDR1 is SEHNR, CDR2 FQNEAQ, per germline (reference sequence). The CDR3 loop reads CASGHSISGTYEQYF. Here the CDR3 DNA reads TGTGCCAGCGGCCACTCAATTAGCGGGACCTACGAGCAGTACTTC. The full variable domain, rest sourced from reference TRBV7-9 and TRBJ2-7, is DTGVSQNPRHKITKRGQNVTFRCDPISEHNRLYWYRQTLGQGPEFLTYFQNEAQLEKSRLLSDRFSAERPKGSFSTLEIQRTEQGDSAMYLCASGHSISGTYEQYFGPGTRLTVT.

The genes are TRBV25-1 and TRBJ2-3; D possibly corresponds to TRBD1 (5 bases). The germline V gene encodes CDR1 MGHDK and CDR2 SYGVNS. The CDR3 length is 17 residues. V was clipped by 5 bases and J by 2 bases, with 20 bases between them. CDR3: CASSSRQRRLTTDTQYF. The CDR3 coding sequence is TGTGCCAGCAGTTCGAGACAGAGACGGCTTACCACAGATACGCAGTATTTT.

This chain joins TRBV7-8 and TRBJ2-2, with 13 bases matching TRBD2. Germline V gives CDR1 SGHVS, CDR2 FQNEAQ. This CDR3 is built from 17 residues. The junction had 9 bases not matched to a gene; V was cut back by 8 bases and J by 3 bases. The CDR3 DNA follows: TGTGCCAGCTGCTCCCCCGGGACTAGCGGGGACACCGGGGAGCTGTTTTTT. Its translation is CASCSPGTSGDTGELFF.

The chain couples TRBV9 to TRBJ2-5; 11 nucleotides match TRBD2. The V gene's germline CDR1 is SGDLS and CDR2 YYNGEE. Trimming at V came to 4 bases and at J to 3 bases, leaving 8 bases not matched to a gene. This CDR3 is 16 amino acids long. The CDR3, as DNA: TGTGCCAGCAGCCCCAAACTAGCGGGAGTTGAAGAGACCCAGTACTTC. Protein: CASSPKLAGVEETQYF.

V gene TRBV7-9 combines with J gene TRBJ2-7; D gene uncertain. The CDR3 spans 14 residues. Per the germline V gene, CDR1 is SEHNR and CDR2 is FQNEAQ (reference sequence). The V and J ends lost 0 bases and 5 bases respectively, with 11 bases between them. The CDR3 is CASSLAPARDEQYF. CDR3 coding DNA: TGTGCCAGCAGCTTAGCTCCGGCCCGGGACGAGCAGTACTTC.

This clone appeared once. The chain combines TRBV6-6 with TRBJ1-2; 7 positions agree with TRBD1. Per the germline V gene, CDR1 is MNHNY and CDR2 is SVGAGI (reference sequence). This CDR3 spans 16 amino acids. V lost 5 bases to trimming and J lost 0 bases; unmatched junction nucleotides: 9. The CDR3 nucleotides read TGTGCCAGCAGTAACCTCACAGGGGTATCTAACTATGGCTACACCTTC. Translation gives CASSNLTGVSNYGYTF.

V usage is TRBV4-1 and J usage is TRBJ2-1; 7 nucleotides agree with TRBD2. With 4 bases clipped from V and 2 bases from J, the junction kept 5 bases outside the gene matches. The length of the CDR3 is 15 residues. Germline CDR1 is MGHRA and CDR2 is YSYEKL. For the CDR3, the DNA is TGCGCCAGCAGCCTGATAGCGGGTCCCTACAATGAGCAGTTCTTC. Its translation: CASSLIAGPYNEQFF.

The V call is TRBV27, the J call TRBJ2-7; 13 bases are shared with TRBD2. The CDR3 has 15 residues. Germline V gene lookup returns CDR1 MNHEY and CDR2 SMNVEV (reference sequence). J was trimmed by 1 base and V by 3 bases; bases with no gene match: 0. CDR3 amino acids: CASSLGLAGSYEQYF. The CDR3 bases are TGTGCCAGCAGTTTGGGACTAGCGGGGTCCTACGAGCAGTACTTC.

The chain employs TRBV7-8 and TRBJ2-1, with 8 bases fitting TRBD2. CDR1 and CDR2 (germline): SGHVS, FQNEAQ. This CDR3 is built from 13 residues. After removal of 4 bases from V and 6 bases from J, the junction contained 2 bases not matched to a gene. Here the CDR3 reads CASSSGLANEQFF. The CDR3 bases are TGTGCCAGCAGCTCCGGACTAGCCAATGAGCAGTTCTTC.

The rearrangement links TRBV28 to TRBJ2-1; TRBD1 is a possible D gene (5 bases). Germline CDR1 reads MDHEN; CDR2 reads SYDVKM. V lost 5 bases and J lost 7, with 9 bases in between. The length of the CDR3 is 12 residues. The CDR3, as DNA: TGTGCCAGCAGTCTCCAGGGAAATGAGCAGTTCTTC. This gives the protein CASSLQGNEQFF.

V gene TRBV6-4 combines with J gene TRBJ2-1; 13 positions agree with TRBD2. Germline-derived CDR1 and CDR2 are MRHNA and SNTAGT. Unmatched junction bases numbered 4, after V lost 5 bases and J lost 6 bases. The CDR3 spans 15 residues. The CDR3 DNA sequence: TGTGCCAGCAGTCCCGGGACTAGCGGGACCAATGAGCAGTTCTTC. Amino acids: CASSPGTSGTNEQFF.

The chain is built from TRBV6-4 and TRBJ1-5; perhaps TRBD1 as D (6 bases). The germline V gene encodes CDR1 MRHNA and CDR2 SNTAGT. Trimming removed 4 bases at V and 1 base at J, with 17 bases between. The CDR3 runs to 17 residues. CDR3 DNA: TGTGCCAGCAGTGTAGGAACAGGGCGATGGAGCAATCAGCCCCAGCATTTT. Its protein is CASSVGTGRWSNQPQHF.

V usage is TRBV7-9 and J usage is TRBJ2-7; TRBD1 is a possible D gene (5 bases). The germline gives CDR1 SEHNR, CDR2 FQNEAQ (reference sequence). The CDR3 is 16 amino acids. The V end was cut by 4 bases, the J end by 5 bases, with 21 bases between. The CDR3 DNA sequence: TGTGCCAGCAGCTCAACTTTTGGATCAGGGATCCACGAGCAGTACTTC. It yields the protein CASSSTFGSGIHEQYF.

This sequence joins TRBV27 and TRBJ1-2; no definite D call. Per germline, CDR1 MNHEY and CDR2 SMNVEV (reference sequence). The CDR3 covers 15 residues. V dropped 4 bases and J dropped 0 bases, with 12 bases sitting between them. The DNA for the CDR3 is TGTGCCAGCAGTTCCCCTGACACGGCTAACTATGGCTACACCTTC. Translation: CASSSPDTANYGYTF.

The V call is TRBV4-1, the J call TRBJ1-4; D may be TRBD1 (5 bases). V lost 0 bases and J 8 bases, leaving 13 bases between the germline ends. The CDR3 runs 15 residues. In germline, CDR1 is MGHRA, CDR2 YSYEKL. The CDR3 protein is CASSQESRVAEKLFF. As DNA, the CDR3 is TGCGCCAGCAGCCAAGAAAGCAGGGTAGCCGAAAAACTGTTTTTT.

This rearrangement joins TRBV7-2 to TRBJ1-1; D gene ambiguous. This CDR3 comprises 13 residues. Germline V gives CDR1 SGHTA, CDR2 FQGNSA. The V and J ends lost 5 bases and 0 bases respectively, with 7 bases between them. The DNA for the CDR3 is TGTGCCAGCAGCACGGTTCTGAACACTGAAGCTTTCTTT. Encoded protein: CASSTVLNTEAFF.

The chain recombines TRBV19 with TRBJ1-6, with no clear D. The CDR3 extends over 13 amino acids. Trimming cost V 8 bases and J 1 base, with 6 bases left between them. Germline values: CDR1 LNHDA, CDR2 SQIVND (reference sequence). The CDR3 region is CASLGSYNSPLHF. CDR3 sequence (DNA): TGTGCCAGTCTCGGGTCCTATAATTCACCCCTCCACTTT.

This chain uses TRBV5-1 with TRBJ2-7; unclear D gene. Germline CDR1 SGHRS, CDR2 YFSETQ. The V end was cut by 0 bases, the J end by 0 bases, with 7 bases between. This CDR3 is 14 amino acids long. In DNA, the CDR3 is TGCGCCAGCAGCTTGGTGGTCGGCTCCTACGAGCAGTACTTC. It yields the protein CASSLVVGSYEQYF.

This clone was detected once. The J gene is TRBJ2-2, the V gene TRBV5-1; D is undetermined. This CDR3 is 14 amino acids long. V lost 0 bases to trimming and J lost 4 bases, with 7 bases between them. Germline V gives CDR1 SGHRS, CDR2 YFSETQ. The CDR3 bases are TGCGCCAGCAGCTTGGTCCATCCCACCGGGGAGCTGTTTTTT. Its protein product is CASSLVHPTGELFF.

The V call is TRBV9, the J call TRBJ1-2; TRBD1 aligns across 8 bases. The CDR3 totals 12 residues. The germline V gene has CDR1 SGDLS and CDR2 YYNGEE. Trimming cost V 7 bases and J 6 bases; bases outside gene matches: 5. The CDR3 DNA reads TGTGCCAGCCGACAGGGGACACATGGCTACACCTTC. Translated: CASRQGTHGYTF. The whole variable domain, filled in from reference TRBV9 and TRBJ1-2, reads DSGVTQTPKHLITATGQRVTLRCSPRSGDLSVYWYQQSLDQGLQFLIQYYNGEERAKGNILERFSAQQFPDLHSELNLSSLELGDSALYFCASRQGTHGYTFGSGTRLTVV.

The chain carries TRBV15 and TRBJ2-3; D is perhaps TRBD2 (7 bases). The germline V gene has CDR1 LNHNV and CDR2 YYDKDF (reference sequence). There are 13 residues in the CDR3. V lost 0 bases, J lost 11 bases, and 12 bases lay in between. The CDR3 sequence is CATSREGGLEQYF. The CDR3 DNA follows: TGTGCCACCAGCAGAGAGGGGGGGCTCGAGCAGTATTTT. Full variable domain (rest looked up from reference TRBV15 and TRBJ2-3): DAMVIQNPRYQVTQFGKPVTLSCSQTLNHNVMYWYQQKSSQAPKLLFHYYDKDFNNEADTPDNFQSRRPNTSFCFLDIRSPGLGDTAMYLCATSREGGLEQYFGPGTRLTVL.

The chain uses TRBV7-7 and TRBJ1-5; 10 nucleotides agree with TRBD1. This CDR3 comprises 20 residues. The J segment lost 6 bases and the V segment lost 2 bases, leaving 19 bases of the junction unmatched. CDR1 and CDR2 (germline): SSHAT, FNYEAQ (reference sequence). CDR3 sequence reads: CASSLKAVARQGAFGQPQHF. DNA for the CDR3: TGTGCCAGCAGCTTAAAAGCCGTGGCACGACAGGGGGCGTTCGGTCAGCCCCAGCATTTT.

The V gene is TRBV9, the J gene TRBJ2-4; 8 bases line up with TRBD2. CDR1 and CDR2 from the germline V gene are SGDLS and YYNGEE. The CDR3 totals 17 residues. After removal of 2 bases from V and 0 bases from J, the junction contained 7 bases not matched to a gene. The CDR3 bases are TGTGCCAGCAGCGTGGGTAGCGGGGCTCTAGCCAAAAACATTCAGTACTTC. Translated: CASSVGSGALAKNIQYF.

This clone was observed a single time. The chain recombines TRBV7-2 with TRBJ2-1, with D possibly being TRBD1 (5 bases). CDR1 SGHTA and CDR2 FQGNSA come from the germline V gene. V was shortened by 0 bases and J by 7 bases, with 7 bases between the two germline ends. There are 13 residues in the CDR3. This CDR3 reads CASSLAGANEQFF. CDR3 nucleotide sequence: TGTGCCAGCAGCTTAGCAGGGGCGAATGAGCAGTTCTTC.